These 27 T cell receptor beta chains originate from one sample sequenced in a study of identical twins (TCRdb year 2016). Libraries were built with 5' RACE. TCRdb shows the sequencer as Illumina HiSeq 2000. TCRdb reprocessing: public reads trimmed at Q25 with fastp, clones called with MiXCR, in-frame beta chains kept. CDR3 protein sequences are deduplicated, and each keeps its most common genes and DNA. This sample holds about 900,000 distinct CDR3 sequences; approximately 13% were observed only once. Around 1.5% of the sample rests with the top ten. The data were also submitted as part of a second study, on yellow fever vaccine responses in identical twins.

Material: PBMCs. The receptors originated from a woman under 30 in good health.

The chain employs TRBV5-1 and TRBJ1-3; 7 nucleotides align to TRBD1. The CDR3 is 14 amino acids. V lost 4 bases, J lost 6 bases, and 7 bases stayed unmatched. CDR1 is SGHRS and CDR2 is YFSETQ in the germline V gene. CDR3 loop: CASSPGTVENTIYF. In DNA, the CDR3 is TGCGCCAGCAGCCCCGGGACAGTTGAAAACACCATATATTTT. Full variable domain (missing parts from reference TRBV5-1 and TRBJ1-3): KAGVTQTPRYLIKTRGQQVTLSCSPISGHRSVSWYQQTPGQGLQFLFEYFSETQRNKGNFPGRFSGRQFSNSRSEMNVSTLELGDSALYLCASSPGTVENTIYFGEGSWLTVV.

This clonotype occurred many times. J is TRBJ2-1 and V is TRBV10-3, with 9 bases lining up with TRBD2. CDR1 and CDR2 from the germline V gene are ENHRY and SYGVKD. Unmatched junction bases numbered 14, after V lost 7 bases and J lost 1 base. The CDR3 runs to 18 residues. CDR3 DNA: TGTGCCATCACAAAAGGAGCGGGGGGCGCGAATTCCTACAATGAGCAGTTCTTC. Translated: CAITKGAGGANSYNEQFF.

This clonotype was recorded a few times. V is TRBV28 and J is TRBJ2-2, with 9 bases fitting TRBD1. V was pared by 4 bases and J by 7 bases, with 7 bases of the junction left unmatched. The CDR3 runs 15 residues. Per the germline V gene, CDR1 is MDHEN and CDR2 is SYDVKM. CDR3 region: CASSSWTGEDGELFF. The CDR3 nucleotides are TGTGCCAGCAGTTCCTGGACAGGGGAGGACGGGGAGCTGTTTTTT.

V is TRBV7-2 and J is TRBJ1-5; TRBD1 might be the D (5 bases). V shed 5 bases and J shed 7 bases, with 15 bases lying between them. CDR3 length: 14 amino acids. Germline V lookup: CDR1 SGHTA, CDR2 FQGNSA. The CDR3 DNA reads TGTGCCAGCAGCAAAGGACATCTAGGGCAGCCCCAGCATTTT. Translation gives CASSKGHLGQPQHF.

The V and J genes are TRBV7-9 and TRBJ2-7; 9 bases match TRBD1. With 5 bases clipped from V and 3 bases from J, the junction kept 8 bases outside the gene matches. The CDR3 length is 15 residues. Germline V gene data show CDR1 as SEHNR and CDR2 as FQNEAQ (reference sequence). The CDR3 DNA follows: TGTGCCAGCAGCCCCGTGGGGACAGGGAACTACGAGCAGTACGTC. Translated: CASSPVGTGNYEQYV.

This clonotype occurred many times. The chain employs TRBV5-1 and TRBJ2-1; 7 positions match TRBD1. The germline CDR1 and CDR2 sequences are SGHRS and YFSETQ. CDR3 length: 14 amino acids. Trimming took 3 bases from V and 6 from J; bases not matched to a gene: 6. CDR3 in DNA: TGCGCCAGCAGCTCGGGACAGCCAAGCAATGAGCAGTTCTTC. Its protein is CASSSGQPSNEQFF.

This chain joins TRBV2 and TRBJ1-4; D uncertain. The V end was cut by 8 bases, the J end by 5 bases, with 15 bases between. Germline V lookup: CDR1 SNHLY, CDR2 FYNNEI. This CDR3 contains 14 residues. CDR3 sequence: CASSLRNPNEKLFF. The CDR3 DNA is TGTGCCAGCTCACTTCGTAATCCGAATGAAAAACTGTTTTTT.

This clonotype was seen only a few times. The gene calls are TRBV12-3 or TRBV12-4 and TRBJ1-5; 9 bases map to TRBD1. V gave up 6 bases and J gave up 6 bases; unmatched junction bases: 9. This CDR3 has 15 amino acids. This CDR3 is CASRGQGNVAQPQHF. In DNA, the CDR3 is TGTGCCAGCAGGGGACAGGGTAACGTTGCTCAGCCCCAGCATTTT.

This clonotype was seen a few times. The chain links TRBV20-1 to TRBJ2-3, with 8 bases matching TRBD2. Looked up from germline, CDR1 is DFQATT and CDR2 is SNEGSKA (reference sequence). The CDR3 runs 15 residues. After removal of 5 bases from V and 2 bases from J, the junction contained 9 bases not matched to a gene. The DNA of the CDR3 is TGCAGTGCTCCACGACTAGCGATACTCACAGATACGCAGTATTTT. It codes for CSAPRLAILTDTQYF.

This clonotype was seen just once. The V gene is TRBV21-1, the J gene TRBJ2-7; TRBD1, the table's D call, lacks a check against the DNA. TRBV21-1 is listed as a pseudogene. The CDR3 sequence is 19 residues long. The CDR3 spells CASSARTGGVPSLSYEQYF. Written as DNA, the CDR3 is TGTGCCAGCAGCGCCCGGACAGGGGGCGTACCATCCCTCTCCTACGAGCAGTACTTC.

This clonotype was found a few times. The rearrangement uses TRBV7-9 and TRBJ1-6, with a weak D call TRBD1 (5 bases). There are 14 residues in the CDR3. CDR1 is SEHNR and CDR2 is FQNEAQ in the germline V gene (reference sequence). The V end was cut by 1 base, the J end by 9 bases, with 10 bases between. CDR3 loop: CASSLDGGGSPLHF. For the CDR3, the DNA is TGTGCCAGCAGCTTAGACGGGGGGGGTTCACCCCTCCACTTT.

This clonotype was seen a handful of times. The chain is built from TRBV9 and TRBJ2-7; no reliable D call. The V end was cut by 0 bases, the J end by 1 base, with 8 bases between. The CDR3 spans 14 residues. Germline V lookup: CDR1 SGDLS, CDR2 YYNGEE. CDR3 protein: CASSVEGLSYEQYF. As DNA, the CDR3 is TGTGCCAGCAGCGTAGAGGGATTGTCCTACGAGCAGTACTTC.

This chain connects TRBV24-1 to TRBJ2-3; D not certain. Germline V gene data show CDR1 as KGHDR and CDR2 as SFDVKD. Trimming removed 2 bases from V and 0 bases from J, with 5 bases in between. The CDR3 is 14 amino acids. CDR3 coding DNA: TGTGCCACCAGTGATTCGGCGAGCACAGATACGCAGTATTTT. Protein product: CATSDSASTDTQYF.

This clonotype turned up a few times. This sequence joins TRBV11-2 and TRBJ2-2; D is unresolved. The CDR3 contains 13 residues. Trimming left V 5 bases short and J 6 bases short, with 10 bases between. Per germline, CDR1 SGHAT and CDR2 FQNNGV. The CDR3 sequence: CASSQTRAGELFF. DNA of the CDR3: TGTGCCAGCAGCCAAACACGGGCCGGGGAGCTGTTTTTT.

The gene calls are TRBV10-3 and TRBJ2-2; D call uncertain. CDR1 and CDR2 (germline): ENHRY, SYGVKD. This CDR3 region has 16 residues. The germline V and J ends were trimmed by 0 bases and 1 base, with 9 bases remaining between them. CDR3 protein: CAISESPVLNTGELFF. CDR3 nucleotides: TGTGCCATCAGTGAGTCCCCTGTACTGAACACCGGGGAGCTGTTTTTT.

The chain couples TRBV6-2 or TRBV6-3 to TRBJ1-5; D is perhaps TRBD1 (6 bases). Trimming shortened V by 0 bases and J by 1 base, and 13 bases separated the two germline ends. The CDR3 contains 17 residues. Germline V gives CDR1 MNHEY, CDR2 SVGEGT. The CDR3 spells CASSYSTWGGSNQPQHF. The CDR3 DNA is TGTGCCAGCAGTTACTCTACCTGGGGGGGCAGCAATCAGCCCCAGCATTTT.

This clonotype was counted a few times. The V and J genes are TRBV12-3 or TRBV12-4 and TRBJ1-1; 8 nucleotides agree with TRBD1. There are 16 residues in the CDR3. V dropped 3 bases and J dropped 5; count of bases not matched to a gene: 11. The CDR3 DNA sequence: TGTGCCAGCAGTTTTTGGGCAGGGGGCGTAAGTACTGAAGCTTTCTTT. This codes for CASSFWAGGVSTEAFF.

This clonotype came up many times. Here the CDR3 reads CASSSRDFQETQYF. The CDR3 region has the DNA TGTGCCAGCAGTTCCCGGGACTTCCAAGAGACCCAGTACTTC. This chain links TRBV6-5 with TRBJ2-5, with a tentative D call TRBD2 (6 bases). Germline CDR1 MNHEY, CDR2 SVGAGI. Trimming shortened V by 4 bases and J by 1 base, and 10 bases separated the two germline ends. The CDR3 runs 14 residues.

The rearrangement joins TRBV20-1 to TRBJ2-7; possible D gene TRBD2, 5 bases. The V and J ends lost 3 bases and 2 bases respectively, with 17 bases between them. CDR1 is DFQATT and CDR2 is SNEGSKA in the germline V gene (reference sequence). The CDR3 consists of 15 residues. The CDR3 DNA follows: TGCAGTGCTAGTCCCTCGGAGCGGACCCCCTACGAGCAGTACTTC. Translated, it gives CSASPSERTPYEQYF.

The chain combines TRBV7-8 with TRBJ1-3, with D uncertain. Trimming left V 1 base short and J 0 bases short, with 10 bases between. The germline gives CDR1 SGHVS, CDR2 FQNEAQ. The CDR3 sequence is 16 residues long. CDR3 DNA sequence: TGTGCCAGCAGCTTAGTCGTTTTTAACTCTGGAAACACCATATATTTT. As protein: CASSLVVFNSGNTIYF.

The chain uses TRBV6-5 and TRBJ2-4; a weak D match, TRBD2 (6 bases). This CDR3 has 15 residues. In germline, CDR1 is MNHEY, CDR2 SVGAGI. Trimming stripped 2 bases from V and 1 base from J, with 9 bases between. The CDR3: CASSYGGTAKNIQYF. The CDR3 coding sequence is TGTGCCAGCAGTTACGGGGGGACGGCCAAAAACATTCAGTACTTC.

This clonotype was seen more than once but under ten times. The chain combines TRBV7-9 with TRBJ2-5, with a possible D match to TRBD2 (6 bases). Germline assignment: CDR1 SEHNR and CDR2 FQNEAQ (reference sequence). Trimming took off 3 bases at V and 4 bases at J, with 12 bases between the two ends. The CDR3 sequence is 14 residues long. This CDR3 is CASSFSAGRETQYF. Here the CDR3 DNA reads TGTGCCAGCAGCTTTTCGGCGGGACGAGAGACCCAGTACTTC.

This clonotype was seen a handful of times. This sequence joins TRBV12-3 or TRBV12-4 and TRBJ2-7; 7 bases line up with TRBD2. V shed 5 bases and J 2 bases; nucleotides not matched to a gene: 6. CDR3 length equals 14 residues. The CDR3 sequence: CASSGGGMTYEQYV. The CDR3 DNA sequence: TGTGCCAGCAGTGGGGGGGGAATGACCTACGAGCAGTACGTC.

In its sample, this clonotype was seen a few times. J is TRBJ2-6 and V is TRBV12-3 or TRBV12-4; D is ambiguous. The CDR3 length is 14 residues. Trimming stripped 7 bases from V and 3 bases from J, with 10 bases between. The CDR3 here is CASTLRGGANVLTF. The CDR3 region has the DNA TGTGCCAGCACCCTTCGTGGTGGGGCCAACGTCCTGACTTTC.

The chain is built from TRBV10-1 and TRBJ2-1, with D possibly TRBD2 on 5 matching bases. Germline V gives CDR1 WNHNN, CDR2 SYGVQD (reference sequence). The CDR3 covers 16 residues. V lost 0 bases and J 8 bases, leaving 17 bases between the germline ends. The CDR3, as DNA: TGCGCCAGCAGTGAGTCCGGGCGGAACCCGAGGGATGAGCAGTTCTTC. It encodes CASSESGRNPRDEQFF.

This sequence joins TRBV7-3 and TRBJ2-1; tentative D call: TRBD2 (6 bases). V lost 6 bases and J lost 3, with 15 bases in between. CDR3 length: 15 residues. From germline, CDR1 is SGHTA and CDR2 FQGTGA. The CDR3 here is CASSLQVGGYNEQFF. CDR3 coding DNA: TGTGCCAGCAGTCTCCAGGTGGGGGGCTACAATGAGCAGTTCTTC.

The CDR3 DNA reads TGTGCCATCAGTGTAGGACAGGGGGCTCCCTACGAGCAGTACGTC. Protein sequence: CAISVGQGAPYEQYV. The rearrangement uses TRBV10-3 and TRBJ2-7; TRBD1 matches 11 bases. The V and J ends lost 4 bases and 2 bases, in that order; junction bases with no gene match: 4. The CDR3 consists of 15 residues. Germline assignment: CDR1 ENHRY and CDR2 SYGVKD.